This T cell receptor beta chain emerged from a study of Ad26.COV2.S vaccination and SARS-CoV-2 variants. On the study more broadly: Dosing was one shot or two shots 56 days apart.

Germline trimming cut 5 bases from V and 3 bases from J; bases unmatched to any gene: 9. CDR3 size: 15 residues. Germline V gene lookup returns CDR1 SGHRS and CDR2 YFSETQ. Notes on the study in general: A substantial breadth of spike-specific CD8+ and CD4+ T cell responses after vaccination has been reported. The TCR breadth and depth analyses may have produced an underestimate of total T cell responses.

This clone was observed a handful of times. Antigen: not known. The table came from immunoSEQ multiplex PCR; TCRdb's copy has only in-frame clones and leaves some out. The sample has about 680,000 clones; roughly 90% are singletons. Specified treatment: 15 to 20 received Ad26.COV2.S at low or high dose, single or two shots; a few received placebo; per-sample allocation not given. Each sample was drawn 63 days after the first injection (of vaccine or placebo). Vaccine was an Ad26 vector expressing Wuhan-strain SARS-CoV-2 spike. The V gene is TRBV5-1, the J gene TRBJ2-7; 9 bases are shared with TRBD2. The sequence was collected from a person aged 18 to 65 who received the Ad26.COV2.S COVID-19 vaccine or a placebo. Specimen: peripheral blood, collected in a trial of Ad26.COV2.S vaccine versus placebo. CDR3 in DNA: TGCGCCAGCAGGACCGGGACTAGCTTACTCTACGAGCAGTACTTC. Amino acids: CASRTGTSLLYEQYF.